This TCR beta chain was captured in a study of blood T cell repertoires in COVID-19. Study overall: In each case, the material was cDNA or gDNA derived from T cells, B-cell-depleted T cells, or PBMCs.

Original processing methods: Reference gene primer amplification gave estimated nucleated cell counts. Profiled with immunoSEQ multiplex PCR; TCRdb holds only in-frame clones, not every one. That table supplies the V and J calls and clone size; D and trimming were determined from the DNA. Of about 210,000 clones listed, 70% to 90% were seen once; the top ten hold 1.4% to 1.5%. This clonotype was sampled from a man aged 18 to 30 with active or convalescent COVID-19. Sequencing input: peripheral blood.

CDR3 bases: TGTGCCAGCAGGCCCGGGACAGGGGCCCGAGCCATATATTTT. Amino acids: CASRPGTGARAIYF. The chain links TRBV3-1 (or the pseudogene TRBV3-2) to TRBJ1-3, with TRBD1 identical over 10 bases. The germline gives CDR1 LGHDT, CDR2 YNNKEL (reference sequence). The V gene end was trimmed by 6 bases and the J gene end by 11 bases; junction bases not matched to a gene: 10. The length of the CDR3 is 14 residues.